These 20 T cell receptor beta chains were sequenced from one sample in a study of T cell responses to AZD1222 COVID-19 vaccine. Here immunoSEQ multiplex PCR was the method, and the copy in TCRdb shows in-frame clones only, minus some. The profile covers some 150,000 clones, with about 92% appearing a single time and 4.4% taken by the ten largest. The sequencing used peripheral blood, collected on day 0 of MenACWY control vaccination. These receptors originate from an adult in good health.

This clone was seen just once. This chain connects TRBV28 to TRBJ1-2, with a tentative D call TRBD1 (5 bases). Germline V gene data show CDR1 as MDHEN and CDR2 as SYDVKM. This CDR3 is built from 14 residues. Trimming cost V 8 bases and J 0 bases, with 13 bases left between them. CDR3 DNA: TGTGCCAGCTCCGGGACCTTAGCTAACTATGGCTACACCTTC. It codes for CASSGTLANYGYTF.

This sequence joins TRBV9 and TRBJ1-3; D perhaps matches TRBD1 (5 bases). CDR3 size: 12 residues. CDR1 is SGDLS and CDR2 is YYNGEE in the germline V gene. The V end lost 5 bases, the J end lost 8 bases, and 11 bases lay between the germline ends. The DNA for the CDR3 is TGTGCCAGCAGTTCAGGGCGGGACACCATATATTTT. Its protein is CASSSGRDTIYF.

J is TRBJ2-7 and V is TRBV11-3, with D perhaps TRBD2 (6 bases). Germline V gene lookup returns CDR1 SGHNT and CDR2 YENEEA. V was pared by 1 base and J by 1 base, with 11 bases between. The CDR3 length is 15 residues. The CDR3 region has the DNA TGTGCCAGCAGCTTAGGGCGGGGAATTTCCTACGAGCAGTACTTC. Its translation is CASSLGRGISYEQYF.

The chain has TRBV5-1 and TRBJ2-7, with TRBD2 matching 7 bases. The trim removed 5 bases at V and 4 bases at J, leaving 12 bases unmatched. CDR1 and CDR2 from the germline V gene are SGHRS and YFSETQ. This CDR3 is built from 15 residues. The CDR3 DNA follows: TGCGCCAGCAGACAGGAACATAACGGGGGGTACGAGCAGTACTTC. Its protein is CASRQEHNGGYEQYF.

In DNA, the CDR3 is TGTGCCAGTAGTATAAGCCGCCACCGATACGAGCAGTACTTC. The encoded protein is CASSISRHRYEQYF. V usage is TRBV19 and J usage is TRBJ2-7; the D is unclear. Looked up from germline, CDR1 is LNHDA and CDR2 is SQIVND (reference sequence). V was clipped by 2 bases and J by 4 bases, with 12 bases between them. The CDR3 contains 14 residues.

The chain employs TRBV18 and TRBJ2-7; tentative D call: TRBD2 (5 bases). Per the germline V gene, CDR1 is KGHSH and CDR2 is LQKENI. The CDR3 consists of 13 residues. V was clipped by 2 bases and J by 5 bases, with 10 bases between them. The CDR3, as DNA: TGTGCCAGCTCACCAATGACCGGGAACGAGCAGTACTTC. This translates into CASSPMTGNEQYF.

The chain joins TRBV28 to TRBJ1-5; D perhaps matches TRBD1 (6 bases). V lost 6 bases and J 1 base, leaving 13 bases between the germline ends. The CDR3 is 15 residues long. Germline V gene lookup returns CDR1 MDHEN and CDR2 SYDVKM. The CDR3 DNA follows: TGTGCCAGCAGCCCTAGGGGGTTGAGCAATCAGCCCCAGCATTTT. This gives the protein CASSPRGLSNQPQHF.

The chain uses TRBV24-1 and TRBJ2-1; D may be TRBD1 (5 bases). Trimming cost V 6 bases and J 0 bases, with 11 bases left between them. Germline-derived CDR1 and CDR2 are KGHDR and SFDVKD. This CDR3 region has 15 residues. CDR3 amino acids: CATSYRSSSYNEQFF. The DNA for the CDR3 is TGTGCCACCAGTTACAGGTCTTCCTCCTACAATGAGCAGTTCTTC.

This chain joins TRBV20-1 and TRBJ2-1; 10 bases line up with TRBD2. The CDR3 contains 15 residues. Germline V gene lookup returns CDR1 DFQATT and CDR2 SNEGSKA (reference sequence). Trimming took 3 bases from V and 4 from J; bases not matched to a gene: 6. CDR3 in DNA: TGCAGTGCTAGTAGCGGGGGGACTGCGTACAATGAGCAGTTCTTC. It yields the protein CSASSGGTAYNEQFF.

The chain has TRBV24-1 and TRBJ1-1; D is undetermined. The CDR3 is made up of 15 amino acids. Trimming removed 10 bases at V and 1 base at J, with 18 bases between. Germline-derived CDR1 and CDR2 are KGHDR and SFDVKD. CDR3 nucleotides: TGTGCCACGTCACCTTCACCGCCAGGGAACACTGAAGCTTTCTTT. This codes for CATSPSPPGNTEAFF.

About this clone: The sample holds other DNA sequences that translate to the same CDR3. The rearrangement links TRBV19 to TRBJ1-1; unclear D gene. The CDR3 is 12 amino acids. CDR1 and CDR2 (germline): LNHDA, SQIVND (reference sequence). V shed 5 bases and J shed 1 base, with 5 bases lying between them. The CDR3 nucleotides are TGTGCCAGTAGTCGGGGGAACACTGAAGCTTTCTTT. This encodes CASSRGNTEAFF.

The V call is TRBV5-5, the J call TRBJ1-5; the D gene is possibly TRBD1 (5 bases). The CDR3 runs 15 residues. The V gene's germline CDR1 is SGHKS and CDR2 YYEKEE (reference sequence). With 2 bases removed from V and 3 bases from J, the gap between germline ends came to 12 bases. DNA for the CDR3: TGTGCCAGCAGCTTTTACACAGGCTTCAATCAGCCCCAGCATTTT. Protein product: CASSFYTGFNQPQHF. Combining the CDR3 with reference TRBV5-5 and TRBJ1-5 gives the whole variable domain DAGVTQSPTHLIKTRGQQVTLRCSPISGHKSVSWYQQVLGQGPQFIFQYYEKEERGRGNFPDRFSARQFPNYSSELNVNALLLGDSALYLCASSFYTGFNQPQHFGDGTRLSIL.

The chain joins TRBV4-2 to TRBJ2-7; D might be TRBD2 (6 bases). This CDR3 has 15 amino acids. Between the trimmed V and J ends, which lost 4 bases and 2 bases, there was a span of 15 bases. Per the germline V gene, CDR1 is LGHNA and CDR2 is YNFKEQ. The CDR3 is CASSRPQAGTYEQYF. As DNA, the CDR3 is TGTGCCAGCAGCCGGCCCCAAGCGGGCACCTACGAGCAGTACTTC.

The V and J genes are TRBV7-9 and TRBJ2-1; 9 bases align to TRBD2. The V segment lost 5 bases and the J segment 4 bases; nucleotides outside the gene matches: 6. The CDR3 covers 15 residues. Germline loops: CDR1 SEHNR, CDR2 FQNEAQ (reference sequence). CDR3 region: CASSPGLAGYNEQFF. The CDR3, as DNA: TGTGCCAGCAGCCCCGGGCTAGCGGGGTACAATGAGCAGTTCTTC. Variable domain in full (rest from reference TRBV7-9 and TRBJ2-1): DTGVSQNPRHKITKRGQNVTFRCDPISEHNRLYWYRQTLGQGPEFLTYFQNEAQLEKSRLLSDRFSAERPKGSFSTLEIQRTEQGDSAMYLCASSPGLAGYNEQFFGPGTRLTVL.

This sequence joins TRBV29-1 and TRBJ2-1, with 13 bases lining up with TRBD2. The V segment lost 8 bases and the J segment 6 bases; nucleotides outside the gene matches: 10. The CDR3 is 15 amino acids. Looked up from germline, CDR1 is SQVTM and CDR2 is ANQGSEA. CDR3 protein: CSHRTSGSVLNEQFF. The CDR3 bases are TGCAGCCACCGGACTAGCGGGAGTGTGCTCAATGAGCAGTTCTTC.

The table lists this clone with a count of one. The chain couples TRBV19 to TRBJ1-5; D gene ambiguous. Per germline, CDR1 LNHDA and CDR2 SQIVND (reference sequence). The ends were cut back, 4 bases at V and 7 bases at J, with 5 bases in the middle. This CDR3 spans 11 amino acids. This chain's CDR3 is CASSKGQPQHF. The CDR3 DNA reads TGTGCCAGTAGTAAGGGCCAGCCCCAGCATTTT.

DNA of the CDR3: TGTGCCAGCAGCTCCGACTCGGGGGCGGGTAATTCACCCCTCCACTTT. Protein product: CASSSDSGAGNSPLHF. The chain couples TRBV7-2 to TRBJ1-6; tentative D call: TRBD1 (6 bases). The CDR3 totals 16 residues. V dropped 4 bases and J dropped 6 bases, with 16 bases sitting between them. Germline CDR1 and CDR2: SGHTA and FQGNSA.

J is TRBJ2-7 and V is TRBV27; no definite D call. The CDR3 is 13 amino acids. The V gene lost 3 bases and the J gene lost 2 bases, with 8 bases spanning the gap. Germline assignment: CDR1 MNHEY and CDR2 SMNVEV (reference sequence). CDR3 region: CASSFGQAYEQYF. The CDR3 coding sequence is TGTGCCAGCAGTTTCGGCCAGGCCTACGAGCAGTACTTC.

This chain uses TRBV14 with TRBJ1-1; 7 bases are shared with TRBD1. After removal of 8 bases from V and 0 bases from J, the junction contained 6 bases not matched to a gene. This CDR3 region has 14 residues. CDR1 SGHDN and CDR2 FVKESK come from the germline V gene. The CDR3 reads CASGHRGLNTEAFF. CDR3 in DNA: TGTGCCAGCGGACACAGGGGCCTGAACACTGAAGCTTTCTTT.

The chain couples TRBV6-1 to TRBJ2-1, with TRBD2 matching over 8 bases. The CDR3 covers 15 residues. Germline CDR1 is MNHNS and CDR2 is SASEGT. The V gene end was trimmed by 2 bases and the J gene end by 0 bases; junction bases not matched to a gene: 0. The CDR3, as DNA: TGTGCCAGCAGTGAAAGCGGGAGCTCCTACAATGAGCAGTTCTTC. As protein: CASSESGSSYNEQFF.